Shown below are 23 T cell receptor beta chains from a single sample sequenced in a study of technical replicates of blood from several donors. Produced via immunoSEQ multiplex PCR; TCRdb's table is partial and in-frame only. This sample carries about 75,000 clones, around 91% of them seen once, and the ten largest clones take about 0.4%. Sequenced material: T cells isolated from PBMCs. These receptors were collected from a human donor in good health.

The chain uses TRBV7-3 and TRBJ1-1; 7 nucleotides align to TRBD1. V shed 6 bases and J 4 bases; nucleotides not matched to a gene: 5. This CDR3 is built from 13 residues. Germline loops: CDR1 SGHTA, CDR2 FQGTGA. Written as DNA, the CDR3 is TGTGCCAGCAGGCCATCAGGGGGCACTGAAGCTTTCTTT. As protein: CASRPSGGTEAFF.

The gene calls are TRBV29-1 and TRBJ1-2; possibly TRBD1 for D (5 bases). The length of the CDR3 is 11 residues. Trimming took 6 bases from V and 4 from J, leaving 9 bases between them. The germline CDR1 and CDR2 sequences are SQVTM and ANQGSEA. DNA for the CDR3: TGCAGCGTAGACAGAGGCTATGGCTACACCTTC. Its protein product is CSVDRGYGYTF.

The J gene is TRBJ2-7, the V gene TRBV28; 10 bases match TRBD2. The CDR3 is 17 residues long. V was pared by 3 bases and J by 3 bases, with 11 bases of the junction left unmatched. Per germline, CDR1 MDHEN and CDR2 SYDVKM. The CDR3 sequence: CASSFHVAGGLLYEQYF. CDR3 DNA: TGTGCCAGCAGTTTCCACGTAGCGGGAGGTCTGCTCTACGAGCAGTACTTC.

The chain is built from TRBV7-9 and TRBJ1-4, with TRBD1 matching 10 bases. This CDR3 is 14 amino acids long. Germline CDR1 SEHNR, CDR2 FQNEAQ (reference sequence). Trimming at V came to 5 bases and at J to 8 bases, leaving 5 bases not matched to a gene. CDR3 region: CASSGPGQGEKLFF. The CDR3, as DNA: TGTGCCAGCAGCGGTCCGGGACAGGGGGAAAAACTGTTTTTT. The complete variable domain, with remaining parts taken from reference TRBV7-9 and TRBJ1-4, reads DTGVSQNPRHKITKRGQNVTFRCDPISEHNRLYWYRQTLGQGPEFLTYFQNEAQLEKSRLLSDRFSAERPKGSFSTLEIQRTEQGDSAMYLCASSGPGQGEKLFFGSGTQLSVL.

V and J are TRBV7-9 and TRBJ2-1; TRBD2 matches at 10 bases. The length of the CDR3 is 13 residues. V lost 9 bases, J lost 4 bases, and 3 bases stayed unmatched. Germline V gene lookup returns CDR1 SEHNR and CDR2 FQNEAQ (reference sequence). CDR3 sequence (DNA): TGTGCCAGTACTAGCGGGATATACAATGAGCAGTTCTTC. It codes for CASTSGIYNEQFF.

The chain employs TRBV10-3 and TRBJ2-5; 9 bases match TRBD2. The germline gives CDR1 ENHRY, CDR2 SYGVKD. CDR3 size: 13 residues. The CDR3 loop reads CAIRRLAEETQYF. In DNA, the CDR3 is TGTGCAATCCGGCGACTAGCGGAAGAGACCCAGTACTTC.

The genes are TRBV5-1 and TRBJ1-2, with a weak D call TRBD1 (5 bases). Germline V gene data show CDR1 as SGHRS and CDR2 as YFSETQ. Trimming took off 0 bases at V and 0 bases at J, with 12 bases between the two ends. The CDR3 runs to 16 residues. In DNA, the CDR3 is TGCGCCAGCAGCTTGGGCGGGGGGAATTCTAACTATGGCTACACCTTC. It specifies CASSLGGGNSNYGYTF.

This clone was seen only once. This sequence joins TRBV9 and TRBJ2-5; a possible D gene is TRBD2 (7 bases). CDR1 SGDLS and CDR2 YYNGEE come from the germline V gene. V lost 3 bases, J lost 1 base, and 10 bases lay in between. The CDR3 spans 14 residues. For the CDR3, the DNA is TGTGCCAGCAGCGCCGCGGGGGCCCAAGAGACCCAGTACTTC. Amino acids: CASSAAGAQETQYF.

The genes are TRBV19 and TRBJ2-1; TRBD1 agrees at 9 bases. Unmatched junction bases numbered 11, after V lost 5 bases and J lost 12 bases. This CDR3 has 14 amino acids. Germline CDR1 is LNHDA and CDR2 is SQIVND (reference sequence). The DNA for the CDR3 is TGTGCCAGTAGTTCCCGGGACAGGGAGAGGGGGCAGTTCTTC. It translates to CASSSRDRERGQFF. Based on the CDR3 plus reference TRBV19 and TRBJ2-1, the full variable domain is DGGITQSPKYLFRKEGQNVTLSCEQNLNHDAMYWYRQDPGQGLRLIYYSQIVNDFQKGDIAEGYSVSREKKESFPLTVTSAQKNPTAFYLCASSSRDRERGQFFGPGTRLTVL.

This sequence joins TRBV6-1 and TRBJ2-7; TRBD1 might be the D (7 bases). Trimming shortened V by 6 bases and J by 2 bases, and 11 bases separated the two germline ends. The CDR3 spans 13 residues. Germline V CDR1 and CDR2: MNHNS, SASEGT. CDR3 region: CASSAGQPYEQYF. The CDR3 nucleotides are TGTGCCAGCAGCGCGGGACAGCCCTACGAGCAGTACTTC.

The rearrangement links TRBV30 to TRBJ2-7; 8 bases agree with TRBD1. Per germline, CDR1 GTSNPN and CDR2 SVGIG (reference sequence). V dropped 1 base and J dropped 7; count of bases not matched to a gene: 6. This CDR3 has 13 residues. The CDR3 DNA reads as TGTGCCTGGAGTGAATCTCAGGGGGCTGAGCAGTACTTC. Its protein is CAWSESQGAEQYF.

The CDR3 is CASSLAGEEYEQYF. The CDR3 DNA reads as TGTGCCAGCAGCTTGGCAGGTGAAGAGTACGAGCAGTACTTC. The rearrangement joins TRBV5-6 to TRBJ2-7; no clear D gene. This CDR3 has 14 residues. V lost 0 bases and J 4 bases, leaving 11 bases between the germline ends. Looked up from germline, CDR1 is SGHDT and CDR2 is YYEEEE.

The genes are TRBV12-5 and TRBJ2-1; D is possibly TRBD1 (5 bases). The germline gives CDR1 LGHNT, CDR2 FRNRAP. The CDR3 runs 14 residues. Trimming left V 0 bases short and J 9 bases short, with 12 bases between. This CDR3 reads CASGLVGESREQFF. The DNA for the CDR3 is TGTGCTAGTGGTTTGGTAGGGGAATCGCGTGAGCAGTTCTTC.

The rearrangement joins TRBV5-4 to TRBJ2-1, with TRBD2 matching over 10 bases. The germline CDR1 and CDR2 sequences are SGHNT and YYREEE (reference sequence). There are 14 residues in the CDR3. Trimming took 4 bases from V and 7 from J; bases not matched to a gene: 5. The CDR3 loop reads CASSPRTSGNEQFF. The CDR3 nucleotides read TGTGCCAGCAGCCCAAGGACTAGCGGTAATGAGCAGTTCTTC.

The gene calls are TRBV7-3 and TRBJ2-2; unclear D gene. The CDR3 is 15 residues long. Germline V gene lookup returns CDR1 SGHTA and CDR2 FQGTGA. Deletions cut 1 base from V and 4 bases from J, with 10 bases between. As DNA, the CDR3 is TGTGCCAGCAGCTTAATCGGTGTTACCACCGGGGAGCTGTTTTTT. It codes for CASSLIGVTTGELFF.

This chain joins TRBV9 and TRBJ2-1, with 7 bases matching TRBD2. Germline CDR1 is SGDLS and CDR2 is YYNGEE. The CDR3 contains 17 residues. After removal of 0 bases from V and 0 bases from J, the junction contained 6 bases not matched to a gene. As DNA, the CDR3 is TGTGCCAGCAGCGTAGGGGTAGCGGGCAGCTCCTACAATGAGCAGTTCTTC. Residues: CASSVGVAGSSYNEQFF.

V usage is TRBV6-6 and J usage is TRBJ2-2; maybe TRBD2 (5 bases). The V end was cut by 6 bases, the J end by 4 bases, with 12 bases between. The CDR3 contains 14 residues. The V gene's germline CDR1 is MNHNY and CDR2 SVGAGI (reference sequence). As DNA, the CDR3 is TGTGCCAGCAGCCCATCTGCGGGCACCGGGGAGCTGTTTTTT. This translates into CASSPSAGTGELFF.

The gene calls are TRBV27 and TRBJ1-2; 7 positions agree with TRBD1. The CDR3 loop spans 13 amino acids. J gave up 4 bases and V 6 bases, and 5 bases lay outside the gene matches. Germline V gene lookup returns CDR1 MNHEY and CDR2 SMNVEV (reference sequence). The DNA for the CDR3 is TGTGCCAGCAGCTACAGGGGAGGCTATGGCTACACCTTC. This encodes CASSYRGGYGYTF.

The chain joins TRBV4-3 to TRBJ2-3; 7 bases line up with TRBD2. This CDR3 has 15 residues. Germline loops: CDR1 LGHNA, CDR2 YSLEER. V trimming: 0 bases; J trimming: 4 bases; junction bases outside the gene matches: 4. The CDR3 nucleotides are TGCGCCAGCAGCCAAGATAAGCGGGGAGCAGATACGCAGTATTTT. This codes for CASSQDKRGADTQYF.

J is TRBJ1-3 and V is TRBV9, with TRBD1 identical over 9 bases. The CDR3 is made up of 20 amino acids. CDR1 and CDR2 from the germline V gene are SGDLS and YYNGEE. V was clipped by 3 bases and J by 2 bases; unmatched bases: 18. CDR3 in DNA: TGTGCCAGCAGCGCCTGGGAGGGACAGGGTAATCGTCGGCCTGGAAACACCATATATTTT. This sequence encodes CASSAWEGQGNRRPGNTIYF.

The V and J genes are TRBV11-2 and TRBJ2-3; TRBD2 is a possible D gene (6 bases). CDR1 is SGHAT and CDR2 is FQNNGV in the germline V gene. This CDR3 is built from 16 residues. V shed 2 bases and J shed 2 bases, with 14 bases lying between them. The CDR3 nucleotides read TGTGCCAGCAGCTTATTTGGGGGAGGCTCCACAGATACGCAGTATTTT. It codes for CASSLFGGGSTDTQYF.

The chain carries TRBV5-1 and TRBJ1-2; 7 positions agree with TRBD1. Unmatched junction bases numbered 2, after V lost 4 bases and J lost 2 bases. The CDR3 runs 13 residues. Germline V gene data show CDR1 as SGHRS and CDR2 as YFSETQ. As DNA, the CDR3 is TGCGCCAGCAGCATGGACAGGAACTATGGCTACACCTTC. It encodes CASSMDRNYGYTF.

The CDR3 region has the DNA TGTGCCAGCAGCTTAGTGGTTGGCGCGGACTACGAGCAGTACTTC. It encodes CASSLVVGADYEQYF. The chain combines TRBV5-5 with TRBJ2-7; no clear D. Germline V gives CDR1 SGHKS, CDR2 YYEKEE (reference sequence). The CDR3 spans 15 residues. Trimming took off 2 bases at V and 3 bases at J, with 15 bases between the two ends.